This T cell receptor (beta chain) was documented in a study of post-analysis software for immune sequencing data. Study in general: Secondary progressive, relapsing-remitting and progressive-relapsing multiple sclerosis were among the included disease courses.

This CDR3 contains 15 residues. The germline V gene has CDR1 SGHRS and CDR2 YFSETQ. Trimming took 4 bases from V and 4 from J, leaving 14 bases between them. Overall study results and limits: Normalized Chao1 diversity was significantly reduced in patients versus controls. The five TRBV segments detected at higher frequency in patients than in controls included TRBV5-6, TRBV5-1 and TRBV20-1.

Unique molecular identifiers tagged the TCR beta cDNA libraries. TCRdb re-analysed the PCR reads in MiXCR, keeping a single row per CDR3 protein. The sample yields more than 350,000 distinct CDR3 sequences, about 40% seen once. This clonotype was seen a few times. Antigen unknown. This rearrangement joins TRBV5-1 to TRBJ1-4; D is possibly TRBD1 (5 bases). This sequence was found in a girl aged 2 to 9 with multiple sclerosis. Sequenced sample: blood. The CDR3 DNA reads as TGCGCCAGCAGCCTACGCGGTAGGGGTAATGAAAAACTGTTTTTT. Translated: CASSLRGRGNEKLFF.